This is a list of T cell receptor beta chains from one sample in a study of blood T cell repertoires in COVID-19. Data came from immunoSEQ multiplex PCR; TCRdb stores just in-frame clones and leaves some out. The repertoire consists of around 160,000 clones, with 70% to 90% occurring once and the leading ten covering roughly 6%. Sample: PBMCs or T cells enriched from blood (not recorded which). Receptors originate from a man aged 40-49 years who had recovered from COVID-19. CDR3s leave out the opening cysteine and the closing phenylalanine or tryptophan.

v_call: TRBV7-9
cdr3_aa: ASSLEEGLIGYT

v_call: TRBV5-1
cdr3_aa: ASSLDGSRGRGPGELF

v_call: TRBV30
cdr3_aa: AWSGLGRGDWNNEQF

v_call: TRBV6-1
cdr3_aa: ASSEWRDLRQPQH

v_call: TRBV2
cdr3_aa: ASRASGGPADTQY

v_call: TRBV10-3
cdr3_aa: AISESSQGGNTEAF

v_call: TRBV5-8
cdr3_aa: ASSLGDRAPYSNQPQH

v_call: TRBV11-2
cdr3_aa: ASSTPSVAGNTIY

v_call: TRBV5-3
cdr3_aa: ARSFRDSVTDTQY

v_call: TRBV11-1
cdr3_aa: ASSLLAGGLKTQY

v_call: TRBV5-1
cdr3_aa: ASSEQGAGANVLT

v_call: TRBV10-3
cdr3_aa: AISELANYGYT

v_call: TRBV27
cdr3_aa: ASSLWAGGNQPQH

v_call: TRBV6-6
cdr3_aa: ASSYGGGEETQY

v_call: TRBV7-8
cdr3_aa: ASSARTGGITEAF

v_call: TRBV10-2
cdr3_aa: ASSLTGSGGIQY

v_call: TRBV30
cdr3_aa: AWSVKGRDQPQH

v_call: TRBV2
cdr3_aa: ASSGQTSYGYT

v_call: TRBV4-1
cdr3_aa: ASSHPGTVNTEAF

v_call: TRBV5-1
cdr3_aa: ASSLGVSGNTIY

v_call: TRBV5-4
cdr3_aa: ASTLRVKESTDTQY

v_call: TRBV16
cdr3_aa: ASSQEVGTGGVEQF

v_call: TRBV10-1
cdr3_aa: ASSMGGTGELF

v_call: TRBV7-3
cdr3_aa: ASSPPGMQETQY

v_call: TRBV2
cdr3_aa: ASSGQETEAF

v_call: TRBV21-1
cdr3_aa: ASSKLGLAPHEQF

v_call: TRBV19
cdr3_aa: ASSTSGNSEKLF

v_call: TRBV6-5
cdr3_aa: ASSSDGGNYNEQF

v_call: TRBV14
cdr3_aa: ASSHSNQPQH

v_call: TRBV6-5
cdr3_aa: ASRFRGGGNTIY

v_call: TRBV2
cdr3_aa: ASREASQGPGYT

v_call: TRBV3-1/TRBV3-2
cdr3_aa: ASSQAGGGTDTQY

v_call: TRBV13
cdr3_aa: ASSEVGREAGANVLT

v_call: TRBV3-1/TRBV3-2
cdr3_aa: ASSLQQTQY

v_call: TRBV3-1/TRBV3-2
cdr3_aa: ASSPWGGVGDTQY

v_call: TRBV30
cdr3_aa: AWSTAPYTGELF

v_call: TRBV5-4
cdr3_aa: ASTKPGQGAGELF

v_call: TRBV21-1
cdr3_aa: ASSPLGGGNYGYT

v_call: TRBV6-5
cdr3_aa: ASSYSSRDRVVHAF

v_call: TRBV27
cdr3_aa: ASSSFNEKLF

v_call: TRBV11-3
cdr3_aa: ASSLEASGGTDTQY

v_call: TRBV12-5
cdr3_aa: ASAKNTGELF

v_call: TRBV19
cdr3_aa: ASSTGDTYEQY

v_call: TRBV6-5
cdr3_aa: ASTADTENTEAF

v_call: TRBV5-1
cdr3_aa: ASSLQSGGADTQY

v_call: TRBV5-1
cdr3_aa: ASSPGRRDEQF

v_call: TRBV19
cdr3_aa: ASSLRAVAPRGNTIY

v_call: TRBV30
cdr3_aa: AWVYRGPGPNTDTQY